The 12 T cell receptor beta chains given below trace back to one sample, sequenced in a study of control samples from healthy donors and cancer patients. Sequenced by immunoSEQ multiplex PCR; TCRdb stores in-frame clones only, minus some. The sample includes 120,000 or so clones, about nine tenths of them seen just once. The specimen was blood. All receptors derive from a man aged 40-49 years in good health.

The CDR3 nucleotides are TGTGCCAGCAGTTTCGTAGGGACTACCGGGGAGCTGTTTTTT. Protein sequence: CASSFVGTTGELFF. The chain links TRBV27 to TRBJ2-2; perhaps TRBD2 as D (6 bases). The germline V gene has CDR1 MNHEY and CDR2 SMNVEV (reference sequence). This CDR3 contains 14 residues. The V end lost 3 bases, the J end lost 5 bases, and 10 bases lay between the germline ends.

About this clone itself: One junction end disagrees with the germline gene, perhaps due to a read error. The rearrangement links TRBV18 to TRBJ1-1, with 9 bases identical to TRBD1. CDR3 length equals 13 residues. Germline loops: CDR1 KGHSH, CDR2 LQKENI. The CDR3 DNA sequence: TGTGCCAGCTCTCCACAGGGGGCCCCTGAAGCTTTCTTT. Amino acids: CASSPQGAPEAFF.

This clone has just one count. The genes are TRBV7-8 and TRBJ2-7; 10 nucleotides align to TRBD1. Trimming at V came to 5 bases and at J to 1 base, leaving 29 bases not matched to a gene. CDR3 length: 23 residues. CDR1 and CDR2 from the germline V gene are SGHVS and FQNEAQ. The CDR3 DNA reads TGTGCCAGCAGCCCTACCAGCGGTTACGGACAGGGGGAGGGAGCGGGGGCGTCCTACGAGCAGTACTTC. Its translation is CASSPTSGYGQGEGAGASYEQYF.

The chain links TRBV5-1 to TRBJ1-6; a weak D match, TRBD1 (5 bases). This CDR3 has 14 residues. V lost 4 bases to trimming and J lost 7 bases, with 12 bases between them. The V gene's germline CDR1 is SGHRS and CDR2 YFSETQ. The DNA for the CDR3 is TGCGCCAGCAGCCCGGGACGGACAAATTCACCCCTCCACTTT. It encodes CASSPGRTNSPLHF.

The sample holds one count of this clone. The V and J genes are TRBV11-3 and TRBJ1-6; D might be TRBD1 (5 bases). Trimming took 1 base from V and 7 from J, leaving 11 bases between them. CDR3 length: 15 amino acids. The germline V gene encodes CDR1 SGHNT and CDR2 YENEEA. CDR3 region: CASSLVHRRNSPLHF. The CDR3 DNA follows: TGTGCCAGCAGCTTAGTGCACAGGAGGAATTCACCCCTCCACTTT.

The chain joins TRBV7-2 to TRBJ1-4; 11 bases fit TRBD1. V was pared by 5 bases and J by 8 bases, with 4 bases of the junction left unmatched. The CDR3 is 14 amino acids. Germline V gives CDR1 SGHTA, CDR2 FQGNSA. The CDR3 DNA is TGTGCCAGCAGCGCGGACAGGGGGCACGAAAAACTGTTTTTT. Translating gives CASSADRGHEKLFF.

The J gene is TRBJ1-5, the V gene TRBV4-3, with D unresolved. This CDR3 is 15 amino acids long. Looked up from germline, CDR1 is LGHNA and CDR2 is YSLEER. Trimming removed 2 bases at V and 1 base at J, with 9 bases between. The DNA of the CDR3 is TGCGCCAGCAGCCAATTCGCCCAGAGCAATCAGCCCCAGCATTTT. Translation: CASSQFAQSNQPQHF.

The V call is TRBV18, the J call TRBJ1-3; unclear D gene. With 0 bases removed from V and 3 bases from J, the gap between germline ends came to 6 bases. Germline loops: CDR1 KGHSH, CDR2 LQKENI. The CDR3 has 14 amino acids. The CDR3 here is CASSPPTVGNTIYF. CDR3 DNA sequence: TGTGCCAGCTCACCACCGACGGTTGGAAACACCATATATTTT.

This rearrangement joins TRBV7-8 to TRBJ2-1; 7 nucleotides line up with TRBD1. The length of the CDR3 is 15 residues. J lost 2 bases, V lost 5 bases, and 6 bases had no gene match. The germline CDR1 and CDR2 sequences are SGHVS and FQNEAQ. The CDR3 loop reads CASSARQGPYNEQFF. Here the CDR3 DNA reads TGTGCCAGCAGCGCCCGACAGGGCCCCTACAATGAGCAGTTCTTC.

The chain links TRBV5-1 to TRBJ2-6; D is perhaps TRBD1 (6 bases). V lost 4 bases, J lost 3 bases, and 14 bases lay in between. This CDR3 comprises 16 residues. Germline CDR1 and CDR2: SGHRS and YFSETQ. The CDR3 loop reads CASSPHRADGANVLTF. DNA of the CDR3: TGCGCCAGCAGCCCGCACAGGGCGGATGGGGCCAACGTCCTGACTTTC.

This rearrangement joins TRBV30 to TRBJ1-2; D is unresolved. The CDR3 spans 14 residues. V lost 0 bases to trimming and J lost 7 bases, with 15 bases between them. The germline V gene encodes CDR1 GTSNPN and CDR2 SVGIG (reference sequence). The CDR3: CAWSVGVMISGYTF. The CDR3 DNA reads TGTGCCTGGAGTGTAGGAGTAATGATCTCTGGCTACACCTTC. Full variable domain (rest looked up from reference TRBV30 and TRBJ1-2): SQTIHQWPATLVQPVGSPLSLECTVEGTSNPNLYWYRQAAGRGLQLLFYSVGIGQISSEVPQNLSASRPQDRQFILSSKKLLLSDSGFYLCAWSVGVMISGYTFGSGTRLTVV.

This clone has more than one count but fewer than ten. V usage is TRBV7-9 and J usage is TRBJ1-2, with 7 bases aligning to TRBD1. Per the germline V gene, CDR1 is SEHNR and CDR2 is FQNEAQ (reference sequence). The trim removed 5 bases at V and 2 bases at J, leaving 20 bases unmatched. CDR3 length: 19 residues. The CDR3 DNA reads as TGTGCCAGCAGCCGAGTCGACTGGATACAGGGGCACGTGAACTATGGCTACACCTTC. Translating it yields CASSRVDWIQGHVNYGYTF.